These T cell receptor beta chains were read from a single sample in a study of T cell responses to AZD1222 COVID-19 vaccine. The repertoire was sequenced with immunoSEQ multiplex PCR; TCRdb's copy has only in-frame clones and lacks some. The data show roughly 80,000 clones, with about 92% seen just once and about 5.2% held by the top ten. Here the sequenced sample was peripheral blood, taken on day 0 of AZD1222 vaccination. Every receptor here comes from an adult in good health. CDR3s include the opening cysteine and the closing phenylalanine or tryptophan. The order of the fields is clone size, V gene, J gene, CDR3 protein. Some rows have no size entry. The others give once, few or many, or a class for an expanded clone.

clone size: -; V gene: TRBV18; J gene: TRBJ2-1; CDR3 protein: CASSPSGENNEQFF
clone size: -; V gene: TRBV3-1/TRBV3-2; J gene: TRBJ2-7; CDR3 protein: CASSQVLAGVGEQYF
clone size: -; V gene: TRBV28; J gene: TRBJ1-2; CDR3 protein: CASSLSSGQGEDGYTF
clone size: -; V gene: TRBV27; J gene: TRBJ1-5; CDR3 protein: CASSLGTRGNQPQHF
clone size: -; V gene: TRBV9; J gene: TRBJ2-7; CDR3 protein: CASSVGPGAQEDEQYF
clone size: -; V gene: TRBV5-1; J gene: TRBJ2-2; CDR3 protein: CASSSGTSGTALFF
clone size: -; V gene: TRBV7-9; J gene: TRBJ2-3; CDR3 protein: CASSFSTDTQYF
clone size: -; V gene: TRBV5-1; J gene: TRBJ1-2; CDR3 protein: CASSQGQLRGYTF
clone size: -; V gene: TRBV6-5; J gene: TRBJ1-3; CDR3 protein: CASMRVSSGNTIYF
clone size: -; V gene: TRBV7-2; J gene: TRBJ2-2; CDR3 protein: CASTQPAGHTGELFF
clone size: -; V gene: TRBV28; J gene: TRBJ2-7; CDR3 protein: CASSRLGAVPTYEQYF
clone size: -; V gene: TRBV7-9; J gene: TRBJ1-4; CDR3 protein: CASTGTSGEKLFF
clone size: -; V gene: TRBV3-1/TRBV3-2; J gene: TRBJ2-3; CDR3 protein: CASSQGRTDTQYF
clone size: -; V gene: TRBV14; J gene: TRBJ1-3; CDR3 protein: CATTPDRYSGNTIYF
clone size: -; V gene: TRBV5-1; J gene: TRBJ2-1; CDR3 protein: CASSRIAGSGYNEQFF
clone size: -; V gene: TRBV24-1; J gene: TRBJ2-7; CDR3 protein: CATSDSGASGHLYEQYF
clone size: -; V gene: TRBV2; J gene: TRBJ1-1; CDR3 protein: CASSAGQTIMNTEAFF
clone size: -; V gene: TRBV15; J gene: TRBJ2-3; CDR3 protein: CATSRDPQGRGDTQYF
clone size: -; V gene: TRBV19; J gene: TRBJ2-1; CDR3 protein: CASRRTSGSYNEQFF
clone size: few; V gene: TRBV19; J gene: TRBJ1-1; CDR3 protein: CASRRPRMNTEAFF
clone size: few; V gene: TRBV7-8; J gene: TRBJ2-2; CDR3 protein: CASSRTRSSTGELFF
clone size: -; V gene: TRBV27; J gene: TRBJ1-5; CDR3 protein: CASSLSGANQPQHF
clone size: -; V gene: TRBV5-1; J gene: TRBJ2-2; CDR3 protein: CASSLGRTSGNTGELFF
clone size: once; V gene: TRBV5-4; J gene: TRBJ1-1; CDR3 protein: CASSPRTGAEAFF
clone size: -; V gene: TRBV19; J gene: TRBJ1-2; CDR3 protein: CASSGPDRRGYGYTF
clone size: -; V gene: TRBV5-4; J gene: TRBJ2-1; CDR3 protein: CASSQGGDEQFF
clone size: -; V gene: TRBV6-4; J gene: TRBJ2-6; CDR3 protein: CASSDSGSSGANVLTF
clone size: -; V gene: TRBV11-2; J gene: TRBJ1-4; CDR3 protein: CASSLEGRSRGELFF
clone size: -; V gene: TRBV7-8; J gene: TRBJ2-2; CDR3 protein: CASSLGQADTGELFF
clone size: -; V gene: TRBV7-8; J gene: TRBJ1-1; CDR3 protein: CASSRTGSTEAFF
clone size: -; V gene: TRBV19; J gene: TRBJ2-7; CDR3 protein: CASSIRNRVYEQYF
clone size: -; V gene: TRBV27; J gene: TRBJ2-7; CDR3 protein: CASSPWDRASYEQYF
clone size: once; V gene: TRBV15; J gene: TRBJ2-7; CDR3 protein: CATSRGGTSGSSSYEQYF
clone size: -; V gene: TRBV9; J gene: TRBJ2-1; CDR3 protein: CASSVYPGLVYEREQFF
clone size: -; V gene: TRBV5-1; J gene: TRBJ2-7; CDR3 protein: CASSPEGGIRYEQYF
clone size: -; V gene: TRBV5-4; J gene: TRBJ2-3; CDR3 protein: CASTWSPTSTDTQYF
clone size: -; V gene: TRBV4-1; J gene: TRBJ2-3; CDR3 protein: CASSQAGHSTDTQYF
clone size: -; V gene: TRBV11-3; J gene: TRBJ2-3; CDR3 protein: CASRASGKSTDTQYF
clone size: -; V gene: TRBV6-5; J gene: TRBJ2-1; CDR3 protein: CASSQTSGTYNEQFF
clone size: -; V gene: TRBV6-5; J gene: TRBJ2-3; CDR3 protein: CASGPDVRTQYF
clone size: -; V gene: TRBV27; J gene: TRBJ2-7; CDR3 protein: CASSGVRGLGEQYF
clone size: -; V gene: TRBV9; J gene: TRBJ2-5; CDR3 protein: CASNPGTSVKETQYF
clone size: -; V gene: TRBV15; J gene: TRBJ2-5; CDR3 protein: CATSREGARLGQETQYF
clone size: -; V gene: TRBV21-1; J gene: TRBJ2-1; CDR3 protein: CASRKQGATKSAKFF
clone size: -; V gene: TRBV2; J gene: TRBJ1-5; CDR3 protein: CASGEGNQPQHF
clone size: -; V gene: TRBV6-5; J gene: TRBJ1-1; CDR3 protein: CASSYGGTEAFF
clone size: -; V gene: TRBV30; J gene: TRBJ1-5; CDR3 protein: CAWSVGAGDQPQHF